The T cell receptor beta chain under discussion was sequenced for a study of blood T cell repertoires in COVID-19. CDR3 size: 15 residues. V was clipped by 4 bases and J by 7 bases; unmatched bases: 8. The germline V gene has CDR1 SGHTA and CDR2 FQGNSA. Original data processing: Amplification from reference gene primers served as the basis for estimated nucleated cell counts. TCRdb's copy holds only in-frame clones and misses some; the assay was immunoSEQ multiplex PCR. D and trimming were read from the DNA, whereas the V and J calls and clone size are those reported in that table. The table lists approximately 85,000 clones, over 85% of them singletons.

The clonotype was recovered from a man aged 50-59 years with acute or convalescent COVID-19. The specimen sequenced was peripheral blood. The chain carries TRBV7-2 and TRBJ2-1, with 9 bases matching TRBD1. CDR3 DNA sequence: TGTGCCAGCAGCTCAGACAGGGGGTTAGCGAATGAGCAGTTCTTC. Its translation is CASSSDRGLANEQFF.